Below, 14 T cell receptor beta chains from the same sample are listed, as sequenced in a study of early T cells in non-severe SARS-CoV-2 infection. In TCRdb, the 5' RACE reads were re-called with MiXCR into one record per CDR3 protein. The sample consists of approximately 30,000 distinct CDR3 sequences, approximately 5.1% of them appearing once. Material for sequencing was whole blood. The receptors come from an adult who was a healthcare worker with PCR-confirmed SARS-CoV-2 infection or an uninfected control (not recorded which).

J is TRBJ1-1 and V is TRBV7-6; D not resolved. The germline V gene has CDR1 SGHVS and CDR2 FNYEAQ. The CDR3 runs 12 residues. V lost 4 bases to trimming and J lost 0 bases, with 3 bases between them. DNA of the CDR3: TGTGCCAGCAGCTCAATGAACACTGAAGCTTTCTTT. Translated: CASSSMNTEAFF.

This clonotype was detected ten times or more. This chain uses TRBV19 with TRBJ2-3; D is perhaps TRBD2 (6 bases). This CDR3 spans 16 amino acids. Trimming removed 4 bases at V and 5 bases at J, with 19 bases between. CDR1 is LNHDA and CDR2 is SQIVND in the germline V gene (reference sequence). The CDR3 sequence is CASSKVHRRGGDTQYF. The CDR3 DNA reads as TGTGCCAGTAGTAAGGTCCATCGGCGGGGTGGAGATACGCAGTATTTT.

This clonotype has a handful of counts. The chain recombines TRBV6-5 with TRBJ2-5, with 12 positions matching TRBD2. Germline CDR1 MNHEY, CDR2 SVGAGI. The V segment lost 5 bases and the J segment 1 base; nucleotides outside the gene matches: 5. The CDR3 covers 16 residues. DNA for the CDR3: TGTGCCAGCAGTCCGCTAGCGGGAGGGGTCCAAGAGACCCAGTACTTC. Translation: CASSPLAGGVQETQYF.

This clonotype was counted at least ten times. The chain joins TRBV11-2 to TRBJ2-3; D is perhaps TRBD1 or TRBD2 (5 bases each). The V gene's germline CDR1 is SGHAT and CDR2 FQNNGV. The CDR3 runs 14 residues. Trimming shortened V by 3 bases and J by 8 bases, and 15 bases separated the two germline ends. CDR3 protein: CASSFEGTFGTQYF. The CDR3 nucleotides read TGTGCCAGCAGCTTTGAGGGGACGTTCGGTACGCAGTATTTT.

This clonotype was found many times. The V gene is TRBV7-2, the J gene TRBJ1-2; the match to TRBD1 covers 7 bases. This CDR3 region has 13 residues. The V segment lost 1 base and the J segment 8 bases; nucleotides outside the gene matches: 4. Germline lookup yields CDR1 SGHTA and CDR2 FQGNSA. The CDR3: CASSLEGARGYTF. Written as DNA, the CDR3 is TGTGCCAGCAGCTTAGAGGGGGCTAGAGGCTACACCTTC.

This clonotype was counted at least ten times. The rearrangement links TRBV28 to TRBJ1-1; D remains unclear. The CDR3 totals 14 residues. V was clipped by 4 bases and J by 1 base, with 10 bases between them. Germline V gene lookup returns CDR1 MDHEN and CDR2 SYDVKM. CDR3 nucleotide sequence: TGTGCCAGCAGTTCCCGAAGGTGGAACACTGAAGCTTTCTTT. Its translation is CASSSRRWNTEAFF.

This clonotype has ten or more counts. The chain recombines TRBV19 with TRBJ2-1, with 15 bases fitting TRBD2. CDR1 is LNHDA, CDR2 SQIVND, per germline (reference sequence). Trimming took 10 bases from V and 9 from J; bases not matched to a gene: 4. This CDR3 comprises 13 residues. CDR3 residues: CATGTSGGIEQFF. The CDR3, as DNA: TGTGCCACGGGGACTAGCGGGGGGATTGAGCAGTTCTTC.

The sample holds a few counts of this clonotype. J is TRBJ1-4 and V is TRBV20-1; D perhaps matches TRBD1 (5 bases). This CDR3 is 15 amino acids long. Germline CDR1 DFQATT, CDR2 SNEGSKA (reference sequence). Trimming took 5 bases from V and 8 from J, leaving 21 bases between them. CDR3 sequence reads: CSAQQRDRGVEKLFF. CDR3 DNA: TGCAGTGCTCAACAACGGGATCGGGGGGTAGAAAAACTGTTTTTT.

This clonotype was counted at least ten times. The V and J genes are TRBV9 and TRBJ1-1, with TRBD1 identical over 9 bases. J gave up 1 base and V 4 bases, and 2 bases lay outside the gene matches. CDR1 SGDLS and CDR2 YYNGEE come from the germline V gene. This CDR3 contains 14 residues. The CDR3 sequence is CASSTGGGNTEAFF. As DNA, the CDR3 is TGTGCCAGCAGCACAGGGGGCGGGAACACTGAAGCTTTCTTT.

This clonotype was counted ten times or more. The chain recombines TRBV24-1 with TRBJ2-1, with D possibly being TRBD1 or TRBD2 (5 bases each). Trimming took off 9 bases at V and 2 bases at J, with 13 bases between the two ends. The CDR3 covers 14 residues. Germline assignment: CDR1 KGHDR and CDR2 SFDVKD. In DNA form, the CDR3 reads TGTGCCACCTCCGGGACCATACCCTACAATGAGCAGTTCTTC. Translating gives CATSGTIPYNEQFF.

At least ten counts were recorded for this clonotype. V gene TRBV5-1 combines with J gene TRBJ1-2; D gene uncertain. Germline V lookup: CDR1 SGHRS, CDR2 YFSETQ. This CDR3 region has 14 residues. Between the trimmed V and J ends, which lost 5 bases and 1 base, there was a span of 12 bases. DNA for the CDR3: TGCGCCAGCAGGACGGAAGGGTTTAACTATGGCTACACCTTC. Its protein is CASRTEGFNYGYTF. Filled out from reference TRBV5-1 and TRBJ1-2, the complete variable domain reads KAGVTQTPRYLIKTRGQQVTLSCSPISGHRSVSWYQQTPGQGLQFLFEYFSETQRNKGNFPGRFSGRQFSNSRSEMNVSTLELGDSALYLCASRTEGFNYGYTFGSGTRLTVV.

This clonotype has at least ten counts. CDR3 DNA sequence: TGCAGTGCTAGGGTCGATGAAGTCAGAGATACGCAGTATTTT. The encoded protein is CSARVDEVRDTQYF. The chain couples TRBV20-1 to TRBJ2-3; D not certain. The CDR3 is 14 amino acids. V was cut by 3 bases and J by 5 bases, with 15 bases left in between. The V gene's germline CDR1 is DFQATT and CDR2 SNEGSKA (reference sequence).

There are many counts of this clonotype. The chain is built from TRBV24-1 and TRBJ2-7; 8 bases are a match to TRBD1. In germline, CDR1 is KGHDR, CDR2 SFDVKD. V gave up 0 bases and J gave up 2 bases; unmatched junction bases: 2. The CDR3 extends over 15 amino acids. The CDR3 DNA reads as TGTGCCACCAGTGATTTGAACAGGGGGACCTACGAGCAGTACTTC. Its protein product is CATSDLNRGTYEQYF.

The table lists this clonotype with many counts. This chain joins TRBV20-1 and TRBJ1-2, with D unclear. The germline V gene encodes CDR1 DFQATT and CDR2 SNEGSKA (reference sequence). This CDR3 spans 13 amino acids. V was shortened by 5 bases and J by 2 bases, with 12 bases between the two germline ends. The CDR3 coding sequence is TGCAGTGCTCCTAGCGGGCAGAACTATGGCTACACCTTC. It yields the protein CSAPSGQNYGYTF.